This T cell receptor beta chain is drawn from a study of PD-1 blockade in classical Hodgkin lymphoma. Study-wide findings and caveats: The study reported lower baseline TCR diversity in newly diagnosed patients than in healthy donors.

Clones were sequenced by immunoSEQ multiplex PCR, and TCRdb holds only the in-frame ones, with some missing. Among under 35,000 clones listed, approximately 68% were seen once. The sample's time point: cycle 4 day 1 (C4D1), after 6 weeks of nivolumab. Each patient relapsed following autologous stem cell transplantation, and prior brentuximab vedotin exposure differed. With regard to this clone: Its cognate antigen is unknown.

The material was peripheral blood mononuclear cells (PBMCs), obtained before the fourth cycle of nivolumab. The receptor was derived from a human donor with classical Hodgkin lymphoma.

CDR3 residues: CASSLVAGGTTDTQYF. For the CDR3, the DNA is TGCGCCAGCAGCTTAGTAGCGGGGGGTACCACAGATACGCAGTATTTT. The chain uses TRBV5-1 and TRBJ2-3, with TRBD2 matching 10 bases. The CDR3 loop spans 16 amino acids. Losses at the gene ends were 2 bases for V and 2 bases for J; bases not matched to a gene: 5. The V gene's germline CDR1 is SGHRS and CDR2 YFSETQ.